These 20 T cell receptor beta chains were all obtained from the same sample, sequenced in a study of long-term antiretroviral therapy in people with HIV. They ran version v3.0 of the immunoSEQ assay at survey level. The assay was immunoSEQ multiplex PCR, and TCRdb's table has in-frame clones only and misses some. Altogether about 33,000 clones are present, roughly 95% being singletons, with the ten largest covering 2.4%. The sequenced sample was unsorted PBMCs, obtained 6.6 years after starting antiretroviral therapy. The origin of the receptors is a man aged 25 to 40 with HIV.

The chain joins TRBV6-1 to TRBJ2-5, with D perhaps matching TRBD1 (5 bases). The better agreement between TRBJ2-7 and the DNA end casts doubt on the J call. The CDR3 loop spans 15 amino acids. The germline V gene encodes CDR1 MNHNS and CDR2 SASEGT. The CDR3 is CASSEAPGLAAEQYF. For the CDR3, the DNA is TGTGCCAGCAGTGAAGCACCAGGGTTGGCAGCCGAGCAGTACTTC.

CDR3 sequence (DNA): TGCGCCAGCAGCCAAGGGACAGGGGGCAGGGTAGCTCAGCCCCAGCATTTT. The encoded protein is CASSQGTGGRVAQPQHF. The chain links TRBV4-3 to TRBJ1-5; 11 bases line up with TRBD1. The germline CDR1 and CDR2 sequences are LGHNA and YSLEER. The CDR3 totals 17 residues. Germline trimming cut 1 base from V and 6 bases from J; bases unmatched to any gene: 8.

The rearrangement links TRBV30 to TRBJ1-4; TRBD1 is a possible D gene (6 bases). The germline CDR1 and CDR2 sequences are GTSNPN and SVGIG (reference sequence). V lost 8 bases, J lost 8 bases, and 15 bases lay in between. The CDR3 runs 12 residues. The CDR3 loop is CATGGQGEKLFF. The CDR3 DNA sequence: TGTGCCACGGGGGGCCAGGGGGAAAAACTGTTTTTT.

This clone has just a few counts. The V and J genes are TRBV7-2 and TRBJ2-3; 7 nucleotides line up with TRBD2. This CDR3 comprises 13 residues. Germline trimming cut 5 bases from V and 8 bases from J; bases unmatched to any gene: 7. The germline CDR1 and CDR2 sequences are SGHTA and FQGNSA. The CDR3 DNA reads TGTGCCAGCAGCCCCAGCGGGGTCGGTACGCAGTATTTT. Its protein product is CASSPSGVGTQYF.

The V gene is TRBV6-1, the J gene TRBJ1-1, with 7 nucleotides matching TRBD1. The germline CDR1 and CDR2 sequences are MNHNS and SASEGT. The CDR3 spans 13 residues. Losses at the gene ends were 6 bases for V and 4 bases for J; bases not matched to a gene: 5. CDR3 sequence: CASRTGSPTEAFF. DNA for the CDR3: TGTGCCAGCAGGACAGGGTCCCCCACTGAAGCTTTCTTT.

This chain uses TRBV27 with TRBJ1-2, with 10 bases aligning to TRBD1. The CDR3 is 14 amino acids. Germline V CDR1 and CDR2: MNHEY, SMNVEV (reference sequence). Trimming took 6 bases from V and 5 from J; bases not matched to a gene: 6. As DNA, the CDR3 is TGTGCCAGCAGCCCAGGGACAGGGGTTTATGGCTACACCTTC. It yields the protein CASSPGTGVYGYTF.

This chain uses TRBV5-4 with TRBJ2-3; TRBD2 aligns across 10 bases. V trimming: 4 bases; J trimming: 0 bases; junction bases outside the gene matches: 5. Germline V gene data show CDR1 as SGHNT and CDR2 as YYREEE (reference sequence). The CDR3 length is 16 residues. CDR3 residues: CASSAVLAGSTDTQYF. Here the CDR3 DNA reads TGTGCCAGCAGCGCAGTACTAGCGGGGAGCACAGATACGCAGTATTTT.

V and J are TRBV19 and TRBJ1-5; D is possibly TRBD1 (5 bases). The ends were cut back, 1 base at V and 0 bases at J, with 10 bases in the middle. Germline V gene data show CDR1 as LNHDA and CDR2 as SQIVND (reference sequence). CDR3 length equals 16 residues. CDR3 bases: TGTGCCAGTAGTATAGCCGGGGGATATAGCAATCAGCCCCAGCATTTT. This gives the protein CASSIAGGYSNQPQHF.

J is TRBJ2-7 and V is TRBV4-1; 7 bases match TRBD2. V lost 3 bases, J lost 2 bases, and 10 bases stayed unmatched. The CDR3 is 16 residues long. Germline V lookup: CDR1 MGHRA, CDR2 YSYEKL. CDR3 region: CASSHALRAGAYEQYF. CDR3 in DNA: TGCGCCAGCAGCCATGCCCTCCGGGCGGGGGCCTACGAGCAGTACTTC.

The chain is built from TRBV6-6 and TRBJ1-1, with D possibly matching TRBD1 (5 bases). CDR3 length: 12 amino acids. Trimming left V 2 bases short and J 6 bases short, with 7 bases between. Germline CDR1 is MNHNY and CDR2 is SVGAGI (reference sequence). This CDR3 is CASSYTGAEAFF. The CDR3 nucleotides are TGTGCCAGCAGTTACACGGGGGCTGAAGCTTTCTTT.

This clone was observed a single time. V and J are TRBV29-1 and TRBJ1-1; the D gene is possibly TRBD1 (5 bases). Trimming cost V 5 bases and J 4 bases, with 14 bases left between them. Per the germline V gene, CDR1 is SQVTM and CDR2 is ANQGSEA. CDR3 length equals 13 residues. This CDR3 reads CSVSGRLSTEAFF. The DNA for the CDR3 is TGCAGCGTTTCGGGACGATTGAGCACTGAAGCTTTCTTT.

The rearrangement uses TRBV6-1 and TRBJ2-6, with 7 bases fitting TRBD1. V dropped 6 bases and J dropped 4; count of bases not matched to a gene: 6. The germline CDR1 and CDR2 sequences are MNHNS and SASEGT. The CDR3 loop spans 15 amino acids. CDR3 in amino acids: CASRGGRAGANVLTF. CDR3 coding DNA: TGTGCCAGCAGAGGGGGCCGAGCAGGGGCCAACGTCCTGACTTTC.

The count of this clone is one. J is TRBJ1-1 and V is TRBV15; tentatively, D is TRBD1 (5 bases). With 6 bases removed from V and 1 base from J, the gap between germline ends came to 15 bases. The CDR3 is 15 residues long. Germline loops: CDR1 LNHNV, CDR2 YYDKDF (reference sequence). The CDR3 DNA reads TGTGCCACCAGGGTTCACAGGCAGCAGAACACTGAAGCTTTCTTT. Amino acids: CATRVHRQQNTEAFF.

This chain connects TRBV27 to TRBJ1-2; 9 bases are shared with TRBD1. Trimming cost V 6 bases and J 7 bases; bases outside gene matches: 6. This CDR3 has 13 residues. Germline V lookup: CDR1 MNHEY, CDR2 SMNVEV (reference sequence). The CDR3 coding sequence is TGTGCCAGCAGCTATACAGGGGGCGGTGGCTACACCTTC. This encodes CASSYTGGGGYTF.

In its sample, this clone was seen a few times. The chain's CDR3 is CASSLEQGGTYEQYF. The DNA of the CDR3 is TGTGCCAGCAGCTTAGAACAGGGAGGTACCTACGAGCAGTACTTC. V gene TRBV11-1 combines with J gene TRBJ2-7; D is tentatively TRBD1 or TRBD2 (6 bases each). The V and J ends lost 1 base and 2 bases respectively, with 12 bases between them. Germline CDR1 and CDR2: SGHAT and FQDESV (reference sequence). The CDR3 is made up of 15 amino acids.

J is TRBJ1-4 and V is TRBV6-1, with 9 bases that match TRBD1. This CDR3 comprises 14 residues. Germline V lookup: CDR1 MNHNS, CDR2 SASEGT. V dropped 1 base and J dropped 8; count of bases not matched to a gene: 2. CDR3 protein: CASSEVGQGEKLFF. CDR3 DNA sequence: TGTGCCAGCAGTGAAGTTGGACAGGGGGAAAAACTGTTTTTT.

The V call is TRBV6-1, the J call TRBJ2-7; the D is unclear. The CDR3 totals 11 residues. The V end was cut by 5 bases, the J end by 7 bases, with 9 bases between. The germline CDR1 and CDR2 sequences are MNHNS and SASEGT. The chain's CDR3 is CASSPADEQYF. The CDR3 coding sequence is TGTGCCAGCAGTCCGGCAGATGAGCAGTACTTC.

The chain links TRBV18 to TRBJ1-1; TRBD1 might be the D (6 bases). Looked up from germline, CDR1 is KGHSH and CDR2 is LQKENI. The CDR3 extends over 15 amino acids. Trimming pared 3 bases from V and 2 bases from J, leaving 13 bases between. DNA for the CDR3: TGTGCCAGCTCACCCGGACAGCCTTTAAACACTGAAGCTTTCTTT. Encoded protein: CASSPGQPLNTEAFF. Full variable domain (outside the CDR3, taken from reference TRBV18 and TRBJ1-1): NAGVMQNPRHLVRRRGQEARLRCSPMKGHSHVYWYRQLPEEGLKFMVYLQKENIIDESGMPKERFSAEFPKEGPSILRIQQVVRGDSAAYFCASSPGQPLNTEAFFGQGTRLTVV.

The J gene is TRBJ2-1, the V gene TRBV21-1; TRBD1, the D gene given by the table, was not confirmed from the DNA. TRBV21-1 represents a pseudogene. The CDR3 runs to 17 residues. CDR3: CASFMGPGQGTYNEQFF. The CDR3 DNA sequence: TGTGCCAGCTTTATGGGACCGGGACAGGGAACCTACAATGAGCAGTTCTTC.

The J gene is TRBJ2-1, the V gene TRBV29-1; D remains ambiguous. V lost 3 bases to trimming and J lost 8 bases, with 17 bases between them. This CDR3 region has 14 residues. Germline CDR1 SQVTM, CDR2 ANQGSEA. CDR3 DNA: TGCAGCGTTGAGGTCGGGCCTGCTCCCGATGAGCAGTTCTTC. It translates to CSVEVGPAPDEQFF.